A single sample gave rise to the 28 T cell receptor beta chains below, sequenced in a study of blood T cell repertoires in COVID-19. Repertoires were generated with immunoSEQ multiplex PCR, while TCRdb's copy carries only in-frame clones and drops some. The repertoire holds roughly 100,000 clones, with about 91% as singletons. Sample: peripheral blood. The receptors here all came from a woman between 65 and 79 years old with acute or convalescent COVID-19.

A note on this clone: The sample carries other DNA sequences with the same CDR3. CDR3 coding DNA: TGCGCCAGCAGCTTGGGGACAGGCAACTCCTACGAGCAGTACTTC. As protein: CASSLGTGNSYEQYF. The rearrangement joins TRBV5-1 to TRBJ2-7; 7 bases are shared with TRBD1. The CDR3 is made up of 15 amino acids. J lost 0 bases, V lost 0 bases, and 3 bases had no gene match. CDR1 is SGHRS and CDR2 is YFSETQ in the germline V gene.

This chain uses TRBV11-1 with TRBJ2-5, with TRBD2 matching over 13 bases. The CDR3 has 15 residues. The V gene's germline CDR1 is SGHAT and CDR2 FQDESV (reference sequence). The V gene end was trimmed by 3 bases and the J gene end by 3 bases; junction bases not matched to a gene: 1. CDR3 sequence (DNA): TGTGCCAGCAGCTTTACTAGCGGGGGGGAAGAGACCCAGTACTTC. Its translation: CASSFTSGGEETQYF.

The V gene is TRBV7-9, the J gene TRBJ2-3, with 8 bases aligning to TRBD2. This CDR3 contains 15 residues. V was pared by 5 bases and J by 3 bases, with 7 bases of the junction left unmatched. The germline V gene encodes CDR1 SEHNR and CDR2 FQNEAQ (reference sequence). The CDR3 here is CASSQMAGGTDTQYF. The CDR3 nucleotides read TGTGCCAGCAGCCAGATGGCGGGGGGAACAGATACGCAGTATTTT.

This clone was counted once. The CDR3 bases are TGCGCCAGCAGCTTGGACCCACTGACAGGGGTCGGGGCCAACGTCCTGACTTTC. Translating it yields CASSLDPLTGVGANVLTF. V and J are TRBV5-1 and TRBJ2-6; 8 bases line up with TRBD1. This CDR3 has 18 residues. The trim removed 0 bases at V and 4 bases at J, leaving 9 bases unmatched. Germline-derived CDR1 and CDR2 are SGHRS and YFSETQ.

This chain connects TRBV11-2 to TRBJ2-5; 12 bases match TRBD2. This CDR3 contains 17 residues. Germline lookup yields CDR1 SGHAT and CDR2 FQNNGV. Losses at the gene ends were 0 bases for V and 7 bases for J; bases not matched to a gene: 9. CDR3 nucleotides: TGTGCCAGCAGCTTAGAGCGGACACTAGCGGGGGGAGGGACCCAGTACTTC. Translating it yields CASSLERTLAGGGTQYF.

The rearrangement uses TRBV28 and TRBJ1-5, with D perhaps matching TRBD1 (5 bases). The CDR3 loop spans 15 amino acids. The V end was cut by 3 bases, the J end by 0 bases, with 9 bases between. Germline CDR1 and CDR2: MDHEN and SYDVKM. The CDR3 spells CASSFSDTSNQPQHF. Written as DNA, the CDR3 is TGTGCCAGCAGTTTCTCGGACACTAGCAATCAGCCCCAGCATTTT.

V usage is TRBV4-1 and J usage is TRBJ2-1, with 12 bases identical to TRBD2. This CDR3 is built from 14 residues. Looked up from germline, CDR1 is MGHRA and CDR2 is YSYEKL. The J segment lost 9 bases and the V segment lost 5 bases, leaving 5 bases of the junction unmatched. Here the CDR3 reads CASSSSSGRGEQFF. CDR3 bases: TGCGCCAGCAGCTCATCTAGCGGGAGGGGTGAGCAGTTCTTC.

This clone was recorded once. The rearrangement joins TRBV19 to TRBJ1-2; 8 nucleotides align to TRBD1. Per germline, CDR1 LNHDA and CDR2 SQIVND (reference sequence). V shed 6 bases and J 5 bases; nucleotides not matched to a gene: 5. The CDR3 sequence is 13 residues long. CDR3 bases: TGTGCCAGTAGGGAGACAGGGGATTATGGCTACACCTTC. This sequence encodes CASRETGDYGYTF.

This sequence joins TRBV3-1 (or the pseudogene TRBV3-2) and TRBJ1-2; TRBD1 matches 7 bases. The CDR3 has 14 residues. Germline V lookup: CDR1 LGHDT, CDR2 YNNKEL (reference sequence). V dropped 6 bases and J dropped 8; count of bases not matched to a gene: 12. CDR3: CASRASEQGRGYTF. The CDR3 region has the DNA TGTGCCAGCAGGGCAAGTGAACAGGGGCGAGGCTACACCTTC.

The chain links TRBV4-1 to TRBJ2-7; possible D gene TRBD1, 5 bases. From germline, CDR1 is MGHRA and CDR2 YSYEKL. Deletions cut 1 base from V and 3 bases from J, with 10 bases between. This CDR3 has 14 amino acids. The CDR3 sequence: CASSQVDSNYEQYF. The CDR3 nucleotides read TGCGCCAGCAGCCAAGTAGACAGTAACTACGAGCAGTACTTC.

The rearrangement joins TRBV24-1 to TRBJ2-7; 10 bases match TRBD1. The junction had 11 bases not matched to a gene; V was cut back by 6 bases and J by 7 bases. Per the germline V gene, CDR1 is KGHDR and CDR2 is SFDVKD. The CDR3 runs to 15 residues. The CDR3 DNA follows: TGTGCCACCAGTAATGACAGGGGGCGCGAGTATGAGCAGTACTTC. The encoded protein is CATSNDRGREYEQYF.

J is TRBJ2-6 and V is TRBV15, with 9 positions matching TRBD1. V lost 4 bases and J lost 0; bases outside the gene matches: 10. From germline, CDR1 is LNHNV and CDR2 YYDKDF (reference sequence). The CDR3 extends over 19 amino acids. The DNA of the CDR3 is TGTGCCACCAGCAAGGGGAGCGGGACAGGGTCCTCTGGGGCCAACGTCCTGACTTTC. This gives the protein CATSKGSGTGSSGANVLTF.

The chain carries TRBV10-3 and TRBJ2-7, with TRBD1 matching 9 bases. Germline CDR1 and CDR2: ENHRY and SYGVKD. The CDR3 sequence is 15 residues long. Unmatched junction bases numbered 7, after V lost 6 bases and J lost 1 base. The CDR3 here is CAIRGTGGKSYEQYF. The DNA of the CDR3 is TGTGCCATCAGAGGTACAGGGGGCAAATCCTACGAGCAGTACTTC.

The chain links TRBV7-2 to TRBJ2-1; 10 nucleotides agree with TRBD2. Germline V gives CDR1 SGHTA, CDR2 FQGNSA. This CDR3 has 14 residues. V was clipped by 5 bases and J by 5 bases; unmatched bases: 3. CDR3 in DNA: TGTGCCAGCAGCCGTAGCGGGAGGAACAATGAGCAGTTCTTC. Translated: CASSRSGRNNEQFF.

The V and J genes are TRBV29-1 and TRBJ2-3; D ambiguous. This CDR3 region has 14 residues. Germline CDR1 SQVTM, CDR2 ANQGSEA. V was cut by 5 bases and J by 0 bases, with 12 bases left in between. CDR3 region: CSVSVTGSTDTQYF. CDR3 coding DNA: TGCAGCGTTTCGGTGACCGGGAGCACAGATACGCAGTATTTT.

The chain couples TRBV27 to TRBJ2-3, with D possibly matching TRBD1 (6 bases). Germline CDR1 is MNHEY and CDR2 is SMNVEV (reference sequence). Between the trimmed V and J ends, which lost 3 bases and 7 bases, there was a span of 14 bases. The CDR3 sequence is 14 residues long. This CDR3 is CASSFETGLHTQYF. CDR3 sequence (DNA): TGTGCCAGCAGTTTTGAGACAGGCTTACATACGCAGTATTTT.

CDR3 in amino acids: CASSESRTGHTEAFF. In DNA form, the CDR3 reads TGTGCCAGCAGTGAAAGTCGGACAGGGCACACTGAAGCTTTCTTT. The chain uses TRBV2 and TRBJ1-1, with 8 bases fitting TRBD1. V shed 2 bases, J shed 3 bases, and the junction held 5 bases outside the gene matches. This CDR3 has 15 amino acids. Germline CDR1 and CDR2: SNHLY and FYNNEI.

This clone has only one observation. The rearrangement joins TRBV29-1 to TRBJ2-5; a possible D gene is TRBD1 (5 bases). V lost 3 bases to trimming and J lost 5 bases, with 7 bases between them. The CDR3 is 11 residues long. Germline V gene data show CDR1 as SQVTM and CDR2 as ANQGSEA. The CDR3 reads CSVEAGETQYF. Here the CDR3 DNA reads TGCAGCGTTGAGGCAGGGGAGACCCAGTACTTC.

The genes are TRBV29-1 and TRBJ1-6, with 7 bases aligning to TRBD1. Germline CDR1 SQVTM, CDR2 ANQGSEA. After removal of 5 bases from V and 9 bases from J, the junction contained 7 bases not matched to a gene. The CDR3 runs 13 residues. The CDR3 nucleotides read TGCAGCGTTCGAAGGGACAGCCGTTCACCCCTCCACTTT. This encodes CSVRRDSRSPLHF.

This clone has just a few counts. The chain employs TRBV15 and TRBJ2-3; 7 bases match TRBD2. The CDR3 has 14 residues. Per the germline V gene, CDR1 is LNHNV and CDR2 is YYDKDF (reference sequence). V shed 9 bases, J shed 0 bases, and the junction held 6 bases outside the gene matches. The chain's CDR3 is CATSRGSSTDTQYF. The CDR3 DNA is TGTGCCACTTCGCGGGGGTCTAGCACAGATACGCAGTATTTT.

The chain uses TRBV27 and TRBJ2-1; TRBD2 agrees at 11 bases. The germline V gene has CDR1 MNHEY and CDR2 SMNVEV (reference sequence). The junction had 13 bases not matched to a gene; V was cut back by 6 bases and J by 9 bases. This CDR3 region has 16 residues. The CDR3 DNA is TGTGCCAGCAGCCGCGATTCCGGGACTAGCGGCGGTGAGCAGTTCTTC. It yields the protein CASSRDSGTSGGEQFF.

The DNA of the CDR3 is TGTGCCAGCAGTTACGGCAGGGGTATCCATAATTCACCCCTCCACTTT. The encoded protein is CASSYGRGIHNSPLHF. The chain employs TRBV6-5 and TRBJ1-6; a possible D gene is TRBD1 (6 bases). Trimming left V 2 bases short and J 5 bases short, with 13 bases between. CDR3 length: 16 residues. Germline V gene lookup returns CDR1 MNHEY and CDR2 SVGAGI.

The chain couples TRBV2 to TRBJ1-1; TRBD1 might be the D (5 bases). Trimming pared 2 bases from V and 4 bases from J, leaving 11 bases between. The CDR3 sequence is 14 residues long. The germline gives CDR1 SNHLY, CDR2 FYNNEI. CDR3 sequence reads: CASSELGRGTEAFF. The CDR3 region has the DNA TGTGCCAGCAGTGAATTGGGGCGGGGCACTGAAGCTTTCTTT.

The gene calls are TRBV18 and TRBJ2-7, with a tentative D call TRBD2 (6 bases). CDR1 and CDR2 from the germline V gene are KGHSH and LQKENI. Deletions cut 3 bases from V and 7 bases from J, with 13 bases between. The CDR3 covers 13 residues. CDR3 residues: CASSPIRAGEQYF. CDR3 bases: TGTGCCAGCTCACCTATCCGGGCGGGAGAGCAGTACTTC. The full variable domain, with the rest looked up from reference TRBV18 and TRBJ2-7, is NAGVMQNPRHLVRRRGQEARLRCSPMKGHSHVYWYRQLPEEGLKFMVYLQKENIIDESGMPKERFSAEFPKEGPSILRIQQVVRGDSAAYFCASSPIRAGEQYFGPGTRLTVT.

The V and J genes are TRBV7-9 and TRBJ2-3, with 12 positions matching TRBD2. The CDR3 sequence is 16 residues long. Germline lookup yields CDR1 SEHNR and CDR2 FQNEAQ (reference sequence). The V gene end was trimmed by 4 bases and the J gene end by 4 bases; junction bases not matched to a gene: 6. The CDR3 DNA sequence: TGTGCCAGCAGCTCCAGGACTAGCGGGGTATCAGATACGCAGTATTTT. Translated: CASSSRTSGVSDTQYF. Filled out from reference TRBV7-9 and TRBJ2-3, the complete variable domain reads DTGVSQNPRHKITKRGQNVTFRCDPISEHNRLYWYRQTLGQGPEFLTYFQNEAQLEKSRLLSDRFSAERPKGSFSTLEIQRTEQGDSAMYLCASSSRTSGVSDTQYFGPGTRLTVL.

J is TRBJ2-1 and V is TRBV19; 15 positions match TRBD2. The V gene end was trimmed by 5 bases and the J gene end by 4 bases; junction bases not matched to a gene: 3. The CDR3 contains 16 residues. The V gene's germline CDR1 is LNHDA and CDR2 SQIVND (reference sequence). CDR3: CASSAGLAGGYNEQFF. Written as DNA, the CDR3 is TGTGCCAGTAGTGCGGGACTAGCGGGAGGATACAATGAGCAGTTCTTC.

This rearrangement joins TRBV6-5 to TRBJ2-7; 7 bases fit TRBD1. The CDR3 has 16 amino acids. Germline V gene data show CDR1 as MNHEY and CDR2 as SVGAGI. J gave up 2 bases and V 2 bases, and 9 bases lay outside the gene matches. The CDR3 nucleotides are TGTGCCAGCAGTTACGATCGACAGGGACCAACCTACGAGCAGTACTTC. The encoded protein is CASSYDRQGPTYEQYF.

The V gene is TRBV5-1, the J gene TRBJ2-3; 8 bases match TRBD2. Trimming at V came to 4 bases and at J to 8 bases, leaving 9 bases not matched to a gene. Germline loops: CDR1 SGHRS, CDR2 YFSETQ. The CDR3 is 14 residues long. CDR3: CASSIAGAGGTQYF. The CDR3 DNA sequence: TGCGCCAGCAGCATCGCTGGGGCGGGGGGTACGCAGTATTTT.